This TCR beta chain comes out of a study of T cells expressing NK-cell markers. Study at large: The study drew TCR beta repertoires from sorted CD3+CD56+NKG2C+, CD3+CD56+NKG2C- and CD3+CD56-NKG2C+ T cells. Most of the eight sequenced donors tested HCMV-seropositive; one tested seronegative. Whole-study results and caveats: Dominant NKG2C+ clonotypes made up roughly 1.0-8% of CD8+ T cells in several donors.

Production of TCR beta cDNA relied on 5'RACE template switching with UMIs. With the 5' RACE reads reprocessed, TCRdb shows one record per CDR3 protein and no DNA. This listing includes under 500,000 distinct CDR3 sequences. Note on this clonotype: No antigen is known for it.

The CDR3 length is 12 residues. Germline CDR1 is DFQATT and CDR2 is SNEGSKA (reference sequence). This receptor was taken from a woman between 18 and 69 years old in good health. This chain connects TRBV20-1 to TRBJ2-5; the TCRdb call, TRBD2, lacks DNA for checking. The sample was blood T cells: a sorted CD56 or NKG2C T cell subset, CD4+ or CD8+ T cells, or bulk PBMC T cells (not recorded which). The CDR3 here is CSANGGQETQYF.